The entry below describes one TCR beta chain. Its specificity is unknown. Sequenced by immunoSEQ multiplex PCR; TCRdb stores in-frame clones only, minus some. Among 30,000 to 35,000 clones listed, roughly 56% were seen once. The sample originates from a study of a mutant IDH1 vaccine in newly diagnosed glioma. Study in general: Vaccination started 4-6 weeks after radiotherapy alone, or with temozolomide cycles.

There are 13 residues in the CDR3. V shed 3 bases and J shed 9 bases, with 15 bases lying between them. Germline loops: CDR1 GTSNPN, CDR2 SVGIG (reference sequence). The time point denotes: week 5, during vaccination. Topical imiquimod was applied with each vaccine dose, which held 300 ug of mutant IDH1 20-mer peptide. Sequences were derived from PBMCs, sampled from a glioma patient whose treatment included an IDH1 peptide vaccine. The chain carries TRBV30 and TRBJ1-5, with D perhaps matching TRBD1 (5 bases). This receptor was obtained from a woman between 18 and 29 years old with glioma. The CDR3 region is CAWRSGPKWPQHF. CDR3 nucleotides: TGTGCCTGGAGGTCGGGACCGAAATGGCCCCAGCATTTT.